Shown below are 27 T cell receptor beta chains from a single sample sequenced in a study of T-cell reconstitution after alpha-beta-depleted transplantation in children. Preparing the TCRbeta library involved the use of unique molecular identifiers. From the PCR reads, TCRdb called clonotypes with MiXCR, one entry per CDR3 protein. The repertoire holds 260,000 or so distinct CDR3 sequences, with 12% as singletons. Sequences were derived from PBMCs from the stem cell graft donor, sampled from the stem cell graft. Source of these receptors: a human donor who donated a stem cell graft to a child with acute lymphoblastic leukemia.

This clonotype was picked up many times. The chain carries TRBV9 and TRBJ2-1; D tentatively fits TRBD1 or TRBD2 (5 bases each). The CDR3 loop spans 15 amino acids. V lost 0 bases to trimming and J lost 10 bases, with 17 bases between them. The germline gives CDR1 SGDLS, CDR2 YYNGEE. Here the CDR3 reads CASSVGDLGSREQFF. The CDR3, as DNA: TGTGCCAGCAGCGTAGGGGACCTTGGGAGCCGGGAGCAGTTCTTC.

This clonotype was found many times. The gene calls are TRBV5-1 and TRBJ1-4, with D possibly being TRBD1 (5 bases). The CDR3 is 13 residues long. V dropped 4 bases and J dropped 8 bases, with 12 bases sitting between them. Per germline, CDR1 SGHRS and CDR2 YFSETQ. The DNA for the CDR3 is TGCGCCAGCAGCCGGACCAGGGAGGAAAAACTGTTTTTT. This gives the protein CASSRTREEKLFF.

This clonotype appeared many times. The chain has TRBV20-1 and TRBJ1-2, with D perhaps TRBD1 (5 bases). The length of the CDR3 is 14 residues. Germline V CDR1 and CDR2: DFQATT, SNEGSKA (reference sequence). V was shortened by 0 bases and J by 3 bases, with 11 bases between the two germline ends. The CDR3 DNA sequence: TGCAGTGCTAGAGATAAGGACATAGACTATGGCTACACCTTC. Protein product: CSARDKDIDYGYTF.

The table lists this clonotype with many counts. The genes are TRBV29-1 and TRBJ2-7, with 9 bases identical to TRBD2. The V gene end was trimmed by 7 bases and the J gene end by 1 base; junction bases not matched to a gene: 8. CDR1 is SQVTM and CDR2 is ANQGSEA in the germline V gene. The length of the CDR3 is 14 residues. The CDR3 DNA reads TGCAGCGCCGCAATAGCGGGGGTATCCTACGAGCAGTACTTC. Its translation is CSAAIAGVSYEQYF.

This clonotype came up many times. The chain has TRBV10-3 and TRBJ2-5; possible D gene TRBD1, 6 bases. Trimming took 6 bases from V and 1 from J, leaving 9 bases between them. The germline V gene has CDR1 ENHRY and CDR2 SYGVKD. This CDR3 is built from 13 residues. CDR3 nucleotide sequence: TGTGCCATCAGGGACAGCCTCCAAGAGACCCAGTACTTC. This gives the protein CAIRDSLQETQYF.

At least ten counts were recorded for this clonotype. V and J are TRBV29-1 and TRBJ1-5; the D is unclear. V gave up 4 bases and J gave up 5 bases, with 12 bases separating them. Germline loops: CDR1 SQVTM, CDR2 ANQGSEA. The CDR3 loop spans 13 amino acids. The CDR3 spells CSVVGSQDQPQHF. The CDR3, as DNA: TGCAGCGTTGTAGGGTCCCAGGATCAGCCCCAGCATTTT.

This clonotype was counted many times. CDR3: CASSGGGSRRSPLHF. The CDR3 DNA reads as TGTGCCAGCAGCGGTGGGGGAAGCAGACGGTCACCCCTCCACTTT. This sequence joins TRBV2 and TRBJ1-6, with D possibly matching TRBD1 (5 bases). The length of the CDR3 is 15 residues. The germline gives CDR1 SNHLY, CDR2 FYNNEI. With 6 bases removed from V and 10 bases from J, the gap between germline ends came to 19 bases. Drawing the rest from reference TRBV2 and TRBJ1-6, the complete variable domain is EPEVTQTPSHQVTQMGQEVILRCVPISNHLYFYWYRQILGQKVEFLVSFYNNEISEKSEIFDDQFSVERPDGSNFTLKIRSTKLEDSAMYFCASSGGGSRRSPLHFGNGTRLTVT.

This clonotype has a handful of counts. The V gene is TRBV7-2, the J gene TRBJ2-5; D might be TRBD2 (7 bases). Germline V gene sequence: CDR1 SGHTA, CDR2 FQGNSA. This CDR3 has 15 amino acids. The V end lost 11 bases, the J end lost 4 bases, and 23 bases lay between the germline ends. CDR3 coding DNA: TGTGCCTCCGGGAGAAACGCGGGGGCACGAGAGACCCAGTACTTC. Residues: CASGRNAGARETQYF.

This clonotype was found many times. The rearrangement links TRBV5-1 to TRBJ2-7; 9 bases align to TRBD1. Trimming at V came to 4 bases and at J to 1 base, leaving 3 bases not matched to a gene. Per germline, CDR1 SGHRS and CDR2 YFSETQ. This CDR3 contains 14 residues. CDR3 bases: TGCGCCAGCAGCGTAGACAGGGGGTCCTACGAGCAGTACTTC. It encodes CASSVDRGSYEQYF.

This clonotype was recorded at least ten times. CDR3 region: CATSDMENQETQYF. In nucleotides, the CDR3 is TGTGCCACCAGCGATATGGAGAATCAAGAGACCCAGTACTTC. The chain couples TRBV15 to TRBJ2-5; no definite D call. In germline, CDR1 is LNHNV, CDR2 YYDKDF (reference sequence). V lost 5 bases, J lost 2 bases, and 12 bases lay in between. This CDR3 contains 14 residues.

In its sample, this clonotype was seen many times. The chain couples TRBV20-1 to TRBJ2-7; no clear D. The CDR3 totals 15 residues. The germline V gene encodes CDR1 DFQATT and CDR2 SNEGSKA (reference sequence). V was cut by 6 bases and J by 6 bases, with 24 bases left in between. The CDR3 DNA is TGCAGTGCCAGTATTGGTCCCCAGGCATCGGGCGAGCAGTACTTC. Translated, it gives CSASIGPQASGEQYF.

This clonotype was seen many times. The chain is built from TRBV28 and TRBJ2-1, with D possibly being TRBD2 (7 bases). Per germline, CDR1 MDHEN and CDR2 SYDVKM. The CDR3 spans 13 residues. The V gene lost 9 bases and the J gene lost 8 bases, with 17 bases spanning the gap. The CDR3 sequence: CASMGGPSHEQFF. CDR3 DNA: TGTGCCAGTATGGGGGGGCCCTCTCATGAGCAGTTCTTC.

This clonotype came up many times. The CDR3 bases are TGTGCCAGCAGTTCTCTAGCCGGGACAGGGGGCCCACCCCCATACTTC. Protein: CASSSLAGTGGPPPYF. The chain couples TRBV28 to TRBJ2-4; 12 bases are shared with TRBD1. CDR1 and CDR2 (germline): MDHEN, SYDVKM. There are 16 residues in the CDR3. V shed 4 bases, J shed 16 bases, and the junction held 17 bases outside the gene matches.

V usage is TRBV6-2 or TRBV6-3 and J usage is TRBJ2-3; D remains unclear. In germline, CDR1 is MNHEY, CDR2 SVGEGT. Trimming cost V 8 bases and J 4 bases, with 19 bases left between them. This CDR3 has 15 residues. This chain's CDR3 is CASGTSDLWADTQYF. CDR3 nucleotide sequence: TGTGCCAGCGGCACGTCGGACCTTTGGGCAGATACGCAGTATTTT.

In DNA form, the CDR3 reads TGCGCCAGCAGTTCCGAAACCCCCGGGACAAAGAGTTCGACTGAAGCTTTCTTT. Translation gives CASSSETPGTKSSTEAFF. This sequence joins TRBV23-1 and TRBJ1-1; D might be TRBD1 (6 bases). TRBV23-1 is an open reading frame whose function is uncertain. The CDR3 contains 18 residues. With 5 bases removed from V and 5 bases from J, the gap between germline ends came to 27 bases.

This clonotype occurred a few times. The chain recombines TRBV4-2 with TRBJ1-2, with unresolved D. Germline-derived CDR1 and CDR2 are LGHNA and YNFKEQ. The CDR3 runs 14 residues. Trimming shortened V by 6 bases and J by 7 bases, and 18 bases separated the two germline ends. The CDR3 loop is CASSADAILRGYTF. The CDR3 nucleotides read TGTGCCAGCAGTGCTGACGCAATACTGCGTGGCTACACCTTC.

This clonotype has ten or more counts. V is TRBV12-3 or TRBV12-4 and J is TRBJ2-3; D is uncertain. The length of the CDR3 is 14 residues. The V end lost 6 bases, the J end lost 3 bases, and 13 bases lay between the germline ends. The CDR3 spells CASSSIPGTDTQYF. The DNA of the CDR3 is TGTGCCAGCAGCTCCATCCCAGGAACAGATACGCAGTATTTT.

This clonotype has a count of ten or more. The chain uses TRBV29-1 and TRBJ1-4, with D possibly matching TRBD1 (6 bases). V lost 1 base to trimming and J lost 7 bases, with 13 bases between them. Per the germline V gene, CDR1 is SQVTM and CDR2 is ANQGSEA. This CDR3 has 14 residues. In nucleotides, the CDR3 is TGCAGCGTTGAAGGTTTCAGGGGTAGTGAAAAACTGTTTTTT. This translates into CSVEGFRGSEKLFF.

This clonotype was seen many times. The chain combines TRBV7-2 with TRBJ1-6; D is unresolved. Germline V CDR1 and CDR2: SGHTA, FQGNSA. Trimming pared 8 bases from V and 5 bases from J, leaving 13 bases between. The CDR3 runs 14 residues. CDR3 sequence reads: CASGGKFDNSPLHF. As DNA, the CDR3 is TGTGCCAGCGGAGGGAAGTTTGATAATTCACCCCTCCACTTT.

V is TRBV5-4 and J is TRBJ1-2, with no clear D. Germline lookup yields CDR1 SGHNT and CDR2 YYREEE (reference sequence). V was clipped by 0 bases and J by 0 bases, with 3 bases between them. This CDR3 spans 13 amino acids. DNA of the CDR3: TGTGCCAGCAGCTTGGAAGCTAACTATGGCTACACCTTC. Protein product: CASSLEANYGYTF.

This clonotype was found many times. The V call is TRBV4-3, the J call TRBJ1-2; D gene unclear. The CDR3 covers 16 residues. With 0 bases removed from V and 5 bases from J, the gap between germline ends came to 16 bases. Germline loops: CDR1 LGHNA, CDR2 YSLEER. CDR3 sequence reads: CASSQDLAVYIYGYTF. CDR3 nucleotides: TGCGCCAGCAGCCAAGATCTTGCCGTTTACATTTATGGCTACACCTTC.

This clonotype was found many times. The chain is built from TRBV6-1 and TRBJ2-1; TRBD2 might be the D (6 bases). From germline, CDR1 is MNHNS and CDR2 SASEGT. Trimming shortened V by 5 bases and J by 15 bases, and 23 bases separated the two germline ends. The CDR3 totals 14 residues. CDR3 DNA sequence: TGTGCCAGCAGTCGACCGGGAGACGGAGAACATTGGTTCTTC. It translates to CASSRPGDGEHWFF.

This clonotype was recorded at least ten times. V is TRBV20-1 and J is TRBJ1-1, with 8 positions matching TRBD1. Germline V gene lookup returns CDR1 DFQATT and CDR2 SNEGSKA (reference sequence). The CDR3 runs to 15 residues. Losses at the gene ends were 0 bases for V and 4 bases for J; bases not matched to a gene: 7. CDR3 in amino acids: CSARDFGQGRTEAFF. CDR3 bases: TGCAGTGCTAGAGATTTTGGACAGGGCCGCACTGAAGCTTTCTTT.

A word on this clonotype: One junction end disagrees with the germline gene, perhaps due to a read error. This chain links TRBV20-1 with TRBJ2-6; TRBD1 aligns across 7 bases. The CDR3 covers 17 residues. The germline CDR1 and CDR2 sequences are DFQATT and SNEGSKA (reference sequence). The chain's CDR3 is CSASPGDSFSGANGLTF. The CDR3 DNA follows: TGCAGTGCTAGCCCTGGGGACAGTTTCTCTGGGGCCAACGGCCTGACTTTC.

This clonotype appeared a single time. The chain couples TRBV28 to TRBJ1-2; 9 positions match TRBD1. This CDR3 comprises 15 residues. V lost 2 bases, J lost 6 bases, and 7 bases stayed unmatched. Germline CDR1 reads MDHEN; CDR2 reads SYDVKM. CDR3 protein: CASSLASQGADGYTF. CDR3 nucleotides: TGTGCCAGCAGTTTAGCGTCACAGGGGGCGGATGGCTACACCTTC.

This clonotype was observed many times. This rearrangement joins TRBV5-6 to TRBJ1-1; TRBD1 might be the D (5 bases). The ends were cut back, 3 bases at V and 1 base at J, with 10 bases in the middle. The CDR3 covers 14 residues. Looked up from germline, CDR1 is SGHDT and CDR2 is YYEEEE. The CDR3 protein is CASSSTGGNTEAFF. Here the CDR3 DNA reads TGTGCCAGCAGCTCCACCGGGGGGAACACTGAAGCTTTCTTT.

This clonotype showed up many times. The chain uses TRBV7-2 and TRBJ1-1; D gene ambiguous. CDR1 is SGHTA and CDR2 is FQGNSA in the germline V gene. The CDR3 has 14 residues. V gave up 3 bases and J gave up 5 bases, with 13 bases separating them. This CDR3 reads CASSLDSWVTEAFF. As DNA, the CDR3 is TGTGCCAGCAGCTTGGACTCCTGGGTAACTGAAGCTTTCTTT.